One sample yielded the 30 T cell receptor beta chains listed below, sequenced in a study of response to subunit inactivated influenza vaccine. From the RT-PCR reads, TCRdb called clonotypes with MiXCR, one entry per CDR3 protein. Here the sample spans around 530,000 distinct CDR3 sequences, 12% being singletons. The material was PBMCs from blood, obtained on the day of vaccination. The receptor source for this set is a middle-aged man who received an inactivated influenza vaccine.

This clonotype occurred a few times. This chain links TRBV25-1 with TRBJ1-2, with D possibly matching TRBD1 (6 bases). The germline CDR1 and CDR2 sequences are MGHDK and SYGVNS. Trimming took off 3 bases at V and 6 bases at J, with 14 bases between the two ends. The CDR3 extends over 14 amino acids. The DNA of the CDR3 is TGTGCCAGCAGTGACAGGGAGGGGGTGCATGGCTACACCTTC. It codes for CASSDREGVHGYTF.

The V call is TRBV5-1, the J call TRBJ2-7, with D uncertain. Germline lookup yields CDR1 SGHRS and CDR2 YFSETQ. This CDR3 comprises 14 residues. The V end was cut by 4 bases, the J end by 3 bases, with 14 bases between. The CDR3 DNA follows: TGCGCCAGCAGCCAAATTTACGGGCACTACGAGCAGTACTTC. This encodes CASSQIYGHYEQYF.

This clonotype turned up a few times. The gene calls are TRBV20-1 and TRBJ2-3; 7 bases fit TRBD1. This CDR3 comprises 13 residues. The V and J ends lost 6 bases and 2 bases, in that order; junction bases with no gene match: 5. Looked up from germline, CDR1 is DFQATT and CDR2 is SNEGSKA (reference sequence). The chain's CDR3 is CSAPGQPTDTQYF. The CDR3 nucleotides are TGCAGTGCACCGGGACAGCCCACAGATACGCAGTATTTT.

This clonotype occurred a few times. The rearrangement links TRBV20-1 to TRBJ1-2; D is possibly TRBD1 (6 bases). CDR3 length equals 12 residues. Germline-derived CDR1 and CDR2 are DFQATT and SNEGSKA (reference sequence). V lost 3 bases to trimming and J lost 8 bases, with 13 bases between them. In nucleotides, the CDR3 is TGCAGTGCTAGCTTGACAGGAGGCGGCTACACCTTC. Protein sequence: CSASLTGGGYTF.

This chain connects TRBV24-1 to TRBJ2-2; D is unresolved. The CDR3 consists of 13 residues. The V gene lost 8 bases and the J gene lost 5 bases, with 11 bases spanning the gap. In germline, CDR1 is KGHDR, CDR2 SFDVKD. The CDR3 nucleotides are TGTGCCACCACCTCGTTGGATACCGGGGAGCTGTTTTTT. It is translated as CATTSLDTGELFF.

The chain is built from TRBV26 and TRBJ2-5; the table gives TRBD1 as D, unverified against the DNA. TRBV26 is listed as a pseudogene. The CDR3 sequence is 18 residues long. DNA of the CDR3: TGTACCAGCAGTTTAGTGGGTTATAAGGGCTCTGACTGGGGGACCCAGTACTTC. Translating it yields CTSSLVGYKGSDWGTQYF.

This clonotype was recorded at least ten times. DNA of the CDR3: TGTGCCAGCAGCTTGGGGACAGATAGCAATCAGCCCCAGCATTTT. It codes for CASSLGTDSNQPQHF. This sequence joins TRBV7-9 and TRBJ1-5; 7 bases are shared with TRBD1. The germline V gene encodes CDR1 SEHNR and CDR2 FQNEAQ (reference sequence). The V gene end was trimmed by 3 bases and the J gene end by 0 bases; junction bases not matched to a gene: 2. The CDR3 covers 15 residues.

V is TRBV15 and J is TRBJ1-1; 7 bases fit TRBD1. Trimming removed 5 bases from V and 0 bases from J; junction bases left unmatched: 3. In germline, CDR1 is LNHNV, CDR2 YYDKDF (reference sequence). CDR3 length: 14 residues. The CDR3 is CATSGDSLNTEAFF. As DNA, the CDR3 is TGTGCCACCAGCGGGGACAGTCTGAACACTGAAGCTTTCTTT.

For the CDR3, the DNA is TGCGCCAGCAGCCGTATGGCCGGGGAGCTGTTTTTT. Residues: CASSRMAGELFF. The genes are TRBV4-1 and TRBJ2-2, with unresolved D. The CDR3 has 12 residues. Trimming left V 4 bases short and J 6 bases short, with 6 bases between. The V gene's germline CDR1 is MGHRA and CDR2 YSYEKL.

This clonotype was seen more than once but under ten times. The CDR3: CASSLAPGADTQYF. CDR3 bases: TGTGCCAGCAGCTTAGCTCCAGGGGCAGATACGCAGTATTTT. The chain carries TRBV7-2 and TRBJ2-3; the D gene is possibly TRBD1 (6 bases). Looked up from germline, CDR1 is SGHTA and CDR2 is FQGNSA. The CDR3 sequence is 14 residues long. Trimming took off 0 bases at V and 4 bases at J, with 8 bases between the two ends.

This clonotype was observed a handful of times. The rearrangement joins TRBV20-1 to TRBJ2-7; D possibly uses TRBD1 or TRBD2 (5 bases each). The CDR3 is 14 residues long. The germline CDR1 and CDR2 sequences are DFQATT and SNEGSKA (reference sequence). The V and J ends lost 1 base and 4 bases respectively, with 14 bases between them. This chain's CDR3 is CSARAPSGAYEQYF. The CDR3 nucleotides are TGCAGTGCTAGAGCCCCCTCCGGGGCATACGAGCAGTACTTC.

In its sample, this clonotype was seen a few times. The V and J genes are TRBV30 and TRBJ2-1, with 11 bases lining up with TRBD2. Trimming took 3 bases from V and 5 from J; bases not matched to a gene: 9. Germline CDR1 and CDR2: GTSNPN and SVGIG (reference sequence). The CDR3 length is 16 residues. CDR3 region: CAWRSKELAGDNEQFF. The CDR3 nucleotides read TGTGCCTGGAGGTCTAAGGAACTAGCGGGGGACAATGAGCAGTTCTTC.

The chain joins TRBV15 to TRBJ2-1, with 7 bases matching TRBD2. The CDR3 consists of 16 residues. The junction had 10 bases not matched to a gene; V was cut back by 1 base and J by 7 bases. Germline CDR1 LNHNV, CDR2 YYDKDF (reference sequence). Here the CDR3 reads CATSRVGFWRENEQFF. Written as DNA, the CDR3 is TGTGCCACCAGCAGAGTTGGTTTTTGGCGGGAGAATGAGCAGTTCTTC.

This clonotype has more than one count but fewer than ten. The rearrangement uses TRBV5-1 and TRBJ2-6; D is ambiguous. The CDR3 length is 15 residues. CDR1 is SGHRS, CDR2 YFSETQ, per germline. V gave up 2 bases and J gave up 3 bases, with 9 bases separating them. CDR3 sequence: CASSLNALGANVLTF. CDR3 DNA: TGCGCCAGCAGCTTAAATGCTCTTGGGGCCAACGTCCTGACTTTC.

The V call is TRBV11-1, the J call TRBJ2-7; TRBD1 aligns across 7 bases. The V gene's germline CDR1 is SGHAT and CDR2 FQDESV (reference sequence). Germline trimming cut 3 bases from V and 2 bases from J; bases unmatched to any gene: 7. The CDR3 consists of 15 residues. CDR3 loop: CASSLGQLTPYEQYF. In nucleotides, the CDR3 is TGTGCCAGCAGCTTGGGACAGCTAACCCCCTACGAGCAGTACTTC.

This clonotype was seen only a few times. The chain couples TRBV7-2 to TRBJ2-2; D is uncertain. The CDR3 is 16 amino acids. Trimming cost V 5 bases and J 5 bases, with 18 bases left between them. The germline CDR1 and CDR2 sequences are SGHTA and FQGNSA. CDR3 sequence (DNA): TGTGCCAGCAGCCCCCTACTTATAACACGTACCGGGGAGCTGTTTTTT. Residues: CASSPLLITRTGELFF.

This clonotype was observed a few times. J is TRBJ1-5 and V is TRBV4-3; no definite D call. The V gene's germline CDR1 is LGHNA and CDR2 YSLEER. V shed 0 bases and J shed 4 bases, with 13 bases lying between them. The CDR3 runs 16 residues. CDR3 amino acids: CASSQDHERVNQPQHF. DNA for the CDR3: TGCGCCAGCAGCCAAGATCACGAGAGGGTTAATCAGCCCCAGCATTTT.

This clonotype was recorded many times. This chain links TRBV5-5 with TRBJ2-7, with a possible D match to TRBD2 (5 bases). V gave up 0 bases and J gave up 5 bases, with 12 bases separating them. Per germline, CDR1 SGHKS and CDR2 YYEKEE (reference sequence). The CDR3 consists of 14 residues. CDR3 coding DNA: TGTGCCAGCAGCTTGGGAGGGTTCGTCGACGAGCAGTACTTC. Its translation is CASSLGGFVDEQYF.

This clonotype was recorded at least ten times. The chain joins TRBV6-5 to TRBJ1-2; 7 bases fit TRBD1. V dropped 0 bases and J dropped 2; count of bases not matched to a gene: 9. Germline CDR1 is MNHEY and CDR2 is SVGAGI. The CDR3 length is 17 residues. The CDR3, as DNA: TGTGCCAGCAGTTACTCCGGGACAGACATCTTCAACTATGGCTACACCTTC. Residues: CASSYSGTDIFNYGYTF.

A few counts support this clonotype. The chain uses TRBV28 and TRBJ2-3; 13 nucleotides match TRBD2. The CDR3 length is 17 residues. Per germline, CDR1 MDHEN and CDR2 SYDVKM. With V trimmed by 3 bases and J by 6 bases, 9 bases remained unmatched. The CDR3 reads CASSFQLAGGPRDTQYF. The CDR3 nucleotides are TGTGCCAGCAGTTTCCAACTAGCGGGAGGGCCAAGGGATACGCAGTATTTT.

This clonotype was seen more than once but under ten times. The chain joins TRBV6-1 to TRBJ1-1, with D unclear. Between the trimmed V and J ends, which lost 6 bases and 4 bases, there was a span of 15 bases. The CDR3 spans 14 residues. CDR1 MNHNS and CDR2 SASEGT come from the germline V gene. The CDR3 sequence: CASSPGPSGTEAFF. The DNA for the CDR3 is TGTGCCAGCAGCCCGGGTCCGTCGGGCACTGAAGCTTTCTTT.

This clonotype occurred a few times. This chain joins TRBV24-1 and TRBJ2-1; perhaps TRBD2 as D (5 bases). Germline CDR1 reads KGHDR; CDR2 reads SFDVKD. V was trimmed by 1 base and J by 8 bases, leaving 11 bases between them. CDR3 length: 14 amino acids. The CDR3 nucleotides are TGTGCCACCAGTGATTTAACTAGTAACCATGAGCAGTTCTTC. Translating gives CATSDLTSNHEQFF.

This chain links TRBV24-1 with TRBJ1-5, with 7 bases aligning to TRBD1. Germline trimming cut 4 bases from V and 1 base from J; bases unmatched to any gene: 3. The germline CDR1 and CDR2 sequences are KGHDR and SFDVKD. CDR3 size: 15 residues. The CDR3: CATSEYRGSNQPQHF. The CDR3 nucleotides read TGTGCCACCAGTGAGTACAGGGGAAGCAATCAGCCCCAGCATTTT.

This chain joins TRBV7-2 and TRBJ1-1; 9 bases line up with TRBD1. V was clipped by 5 bases and J by 8 bases; unmatched bases: 9. The length of the CDR3 is 14 residues. The germline V gene encodes CDR1 SGHTA and CDR2 FQGNSA. The CDR3 reads CASSPLLGQGEAFF. In DNA, the CDR3 is TGTGCCAGCAGCCCCCTCTTGGGACAGGGCGAAGCTTTCTTT. The full variable domain, with the rest looked up from reference TRBV7-2 and TRBJ1-1, is GAGVSQSPSNKVTEKGKDVELRCDPISGHTALYWYRQSLGQGLEFLIYFQGNSAPDKSGLPSDRFSAERTGGSVSTLTIQRTQQEDSAVYLCASSPLLGQGEAFFGQGTRLTVV.

A few counts support this clonotype. This chain links TRBV7-2 with TRBJ2-1; 7 bases align to TRBD1. The CDR3 has 16 residues. The V segment lost 5 bases and the J segment 2 bases; nucleotides outside the gene matches: 9. Germline V CDR1 and CDR2: SGHTA, FQGNSA. CDR3: CASSRIQGSAYNEQFF. CDR3 nucleotide sequence: TGTGCCAGCAGCAGGATACAGGGGTCGGCCTACAATGAGCAGTTCTTC. Drawing the rest from reference TRBV7-2 and TRBJ2-1, the complete variable domain is GAGVSQSPSNKVTEKGKDVELRCDPISGHTALYWYRQSLGQGLEFLIYFQGNSAPDKSGLPSDRFSAERTGGSVSTLTIQRTQQEDSAVYLCASSRIQGSAYNEQFFGPGTRLTVL.

The sample holds many counts of this clonotype. This rearrangement joins TRBV29-1 to TRBJ2-1, with TRBD2 matching over 10 bases. The CDR3 spans 13 residues. Germline CDR1 and CDR2: SQVTM and ANQGSEA. V dropped 8 bases and J dropped 4; count of bases not matched to a gene: 5. CDR3 sequence reads: CSSATSGYNEQFF. The CDR3, as DNA: TGCAGCTCAGCGACTAGCGGGTACAATGAGCAGTTCTTC.

This clonotype was detected many times. The chain uses TRBV12-3 or TRBV12-4 and TRBJ1-2; D gene unclear. The CDR3 length is 13 residues. Trimming removed 6 bases at V and 2 bases at J, with 10 bases between. Here the CDR3 DNA reads TGTGCCAGCAGCCCTGGACGGAACTATGGCTACACCTTC. Protein sequence: CASSPGRNYGYTF.

This clonotype was recorded a few times. J is TRBJ1-4 and V is TRBV19; D remains ambiguous. V gave up 4 bases and J gave up 0 bases, with 6 bases separating them. The germline V gene encodes CDR1 LNHDA and CDR2 SQIVND (reference sequence). The CDR3 extends over 14 amino acids. CDR3 residues: CASSRGTTNEKLFF. Here the CDR3 DNA reads TGTGCCAGTAGTAGAGGAACAACTAATGAAAAACTGTTTTTT.

In its sample, this clonotype was seen a few times. This rearrangement joins TRBV12-3 or TRBV12-4 to TRBJ2-7, with 10 bases that match TRBD1. CDR3 length equals 15 residues. Trimming removed 6 bases from V and 5 bases from J; junction bases left unmatched: 10. The CDR3 sequence: CASSPSATGGDEQYF. As DNA, the CDR3 is TGTGCCAGCAGCCCCAGCGCGACAGGGGGCGACGAGCAGTACTTC.

At least ten counts were recorded for this clonotype. The rearrangement joins TRBV20-1 to TRBJ2-1, with 8 bases that match TRBD2. Germline CDR1 is DFQATT and CDR2 is SNEGSKA (reference sequence). J lost 10 bases, V lost 0 bases, and 11 bases had no gene match. The CDR3 sequence is 15 residues long. CDR3 nucleotide sequence: TGCAGTGCTAGAGATCGGCTTTACGCGGGGGGCGAGCAGTTCTTC. It translates to CSARDRLYAGGEQFF.